This entry features one T cell receptor (beta chain) sequence. The record originates from a study of blood T cell repertoires in COVID-19. Study at large: Donors in the United States, Italy and Spain gave samples during acute or convalescent COVID-19.

All enrollees were about 18 to 89 years old and from approximately 24 US areas. Trimming cost V 5 bases and J 5 bases; bases outside gene matches: 10. CDR1 SEHNR and CDR2 FQNEAQ come from the germline V gene (reference sequence). The CDR3 spans 16 residues. Repertoires were generated with immunoSEQ multiplex PCR, while TCRdb's copy carries only in-frame clones and drops some. The table has roughly 400,000 clones, roughly 86% seen once. The sequence was obtained from a woman younger than 45 who had recovered from COVID-19. Sequencing was done on a sample of PBMCs or T cells enriched from blood (not recorded which). The chain couples TRBV7-9 to TRBJ2-5; 11 nucleotides align to TRBD2. The CDR3 sequence: CASSKTTSGVEETQYF. DNA for the CDR3: TGTGCCAGCAGCAAAACGACTAGCGGGGTGGAGGAGACCCAGTACTTC. Filled out from reference TRBV7-9 and TRBJ2-5, the complete variable domain reads DTGVSQNPRHKITKRGQNVTFRCDPISEHNRLYWYRQTLGQGPEFLTYFQNEAQLEKSRLLSDRFSAERPKGSFSTLEIQRTEQGDSAMYLCASSKTTSGVEETQYFGPGTRLLVL.